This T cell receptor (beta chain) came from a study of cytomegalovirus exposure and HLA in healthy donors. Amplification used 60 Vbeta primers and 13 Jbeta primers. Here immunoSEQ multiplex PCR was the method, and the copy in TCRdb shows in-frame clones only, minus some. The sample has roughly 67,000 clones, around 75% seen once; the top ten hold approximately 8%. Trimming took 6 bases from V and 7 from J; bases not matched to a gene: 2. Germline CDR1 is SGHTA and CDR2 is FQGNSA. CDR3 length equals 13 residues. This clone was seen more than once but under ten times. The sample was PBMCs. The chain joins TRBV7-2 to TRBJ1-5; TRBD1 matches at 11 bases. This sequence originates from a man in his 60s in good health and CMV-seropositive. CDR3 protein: CASRWDRGQPQHF. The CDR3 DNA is TGTGCCAGCAGGTGGGACAGGGGGCAGCCCCAGCATTTT.